This TCR beta chain was captured by sequencing in a study of control samples from healthy donors and cancer patients. Measured with immunoSEQ multiplex PCR; TCRdb has only the in-frame clones, and not every one. The data contain approximately 50,000 clones, 87% of them singletons. The CDR3 contains 14 residues. The germline V gene encodes CDR1 KGHSH and CDR2 LQKENI. Trimming stripped 6 bases from V and 2 bases from J, with 14 bases between. The sample comprised PBMCs. The clonotype was recovered from a man in his sixties with head and neck cancer. The gene calls are TRBV18 and TRBJ2-7; D is possibly TRBD1 or TRBD2 (5 bases each). The chain's CDR3 is CASSGQGATYEQYF. CDR3 DNA: TGTGCCAGCTCCGGGCAGGGAGCAACCTACGAGCAGTACTTC.